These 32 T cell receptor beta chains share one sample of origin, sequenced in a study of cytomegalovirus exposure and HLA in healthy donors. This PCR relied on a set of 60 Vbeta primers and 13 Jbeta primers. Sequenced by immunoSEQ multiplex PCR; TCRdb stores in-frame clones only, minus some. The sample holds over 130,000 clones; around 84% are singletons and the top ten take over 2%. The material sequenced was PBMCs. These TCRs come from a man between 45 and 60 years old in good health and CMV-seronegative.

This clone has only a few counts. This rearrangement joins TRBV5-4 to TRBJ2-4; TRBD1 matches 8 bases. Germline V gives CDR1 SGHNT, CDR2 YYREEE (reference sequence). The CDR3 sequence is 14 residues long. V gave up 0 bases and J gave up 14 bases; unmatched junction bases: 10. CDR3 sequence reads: CASSLGQGKGAEYF. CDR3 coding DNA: TGTGCCAGCAGCTTGGGACAGGGGAAAGGAGCCGAGTACTTC.

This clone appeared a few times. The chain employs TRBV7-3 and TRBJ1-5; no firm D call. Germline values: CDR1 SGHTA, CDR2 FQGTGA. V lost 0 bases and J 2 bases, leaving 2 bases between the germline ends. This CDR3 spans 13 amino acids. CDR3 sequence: CASSLTGNQPQHF. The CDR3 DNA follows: TGTGCCAGCAGCTTAACCGGCAATCAGCCCCAGCATTTT.

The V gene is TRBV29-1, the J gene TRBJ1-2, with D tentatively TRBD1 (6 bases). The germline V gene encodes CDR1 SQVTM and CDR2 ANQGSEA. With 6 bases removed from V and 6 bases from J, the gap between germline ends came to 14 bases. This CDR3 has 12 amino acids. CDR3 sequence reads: CSVLQGVDGYTF. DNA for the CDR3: TGCAGCGTCCTACAGGGAGTCGATGGCTACACCTTC.

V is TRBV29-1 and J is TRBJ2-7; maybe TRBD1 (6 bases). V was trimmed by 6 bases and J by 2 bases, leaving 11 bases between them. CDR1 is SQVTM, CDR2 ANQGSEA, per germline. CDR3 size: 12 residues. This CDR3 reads CSVAGEPYEQYF. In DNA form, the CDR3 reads TGCAGCGTAGCAGGGGAGCCCTACGAGCAGTACTTC.

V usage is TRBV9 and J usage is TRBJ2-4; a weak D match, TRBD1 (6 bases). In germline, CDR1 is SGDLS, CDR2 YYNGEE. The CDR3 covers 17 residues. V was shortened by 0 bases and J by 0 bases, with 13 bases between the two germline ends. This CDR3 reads CASSVVGHIIAKNIQYF. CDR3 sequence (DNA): TGTGCCAGCAGCGTAGTGGGACACATTATAGCCAAAAACATTCAGTACTTC.

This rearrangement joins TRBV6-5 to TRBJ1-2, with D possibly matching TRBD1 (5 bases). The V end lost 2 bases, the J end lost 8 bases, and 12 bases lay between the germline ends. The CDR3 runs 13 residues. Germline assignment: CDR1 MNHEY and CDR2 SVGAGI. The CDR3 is CASSYHRSEGYTF. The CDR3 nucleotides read TGTGCCAGCAGTTACCACAGGAGTGAAGGCTACACCTTC.

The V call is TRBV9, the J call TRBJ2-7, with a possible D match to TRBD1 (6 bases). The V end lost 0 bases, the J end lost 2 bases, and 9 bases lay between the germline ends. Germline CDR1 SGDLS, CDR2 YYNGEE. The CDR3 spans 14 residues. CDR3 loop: CASSVGGGAYEQYF. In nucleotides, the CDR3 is TGTGCCAGCAGCGTAGGAGGGGGAGCCTACGAGCAGTACTTC.

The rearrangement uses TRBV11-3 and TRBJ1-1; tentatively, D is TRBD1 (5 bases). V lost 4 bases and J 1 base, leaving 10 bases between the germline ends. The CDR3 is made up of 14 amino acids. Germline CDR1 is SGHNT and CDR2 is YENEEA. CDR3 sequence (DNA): TGTGCCAGCAGCTCCTTCGGGGGGAACACTGAAGCTTTCTTT. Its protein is CASSSFGGNTEAFF.

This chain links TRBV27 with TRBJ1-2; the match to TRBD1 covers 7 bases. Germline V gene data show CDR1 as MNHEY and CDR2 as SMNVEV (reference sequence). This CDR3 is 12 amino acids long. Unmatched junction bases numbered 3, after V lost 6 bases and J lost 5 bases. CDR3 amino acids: CASRQGPYGYTF. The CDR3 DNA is TGTGCCAGCAGACAGGGGCCATATGGCTACACCTTC.

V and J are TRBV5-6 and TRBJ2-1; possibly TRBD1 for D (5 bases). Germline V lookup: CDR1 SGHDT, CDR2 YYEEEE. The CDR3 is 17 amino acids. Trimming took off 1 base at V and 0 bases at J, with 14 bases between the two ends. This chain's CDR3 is CASSLSYGHPSYNEQFF. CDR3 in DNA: TGTGCCAGCAGCTTGAGTTACGGACACCCCTCCTACAATGAGCAGTTCTTC.

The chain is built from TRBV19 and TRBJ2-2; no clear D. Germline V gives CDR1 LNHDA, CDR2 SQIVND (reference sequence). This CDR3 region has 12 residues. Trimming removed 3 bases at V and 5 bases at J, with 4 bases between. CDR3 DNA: TGTGCCAGTAGTATCCCTACCGGGGAGCTGTTTTTT. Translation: CASSIPTGELFF.

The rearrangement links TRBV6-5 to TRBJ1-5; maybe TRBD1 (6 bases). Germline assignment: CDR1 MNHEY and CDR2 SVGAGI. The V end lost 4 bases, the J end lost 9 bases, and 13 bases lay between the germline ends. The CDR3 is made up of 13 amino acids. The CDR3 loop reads CASSSGQFGPQHF. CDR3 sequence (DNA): TGTGCCAGCAGTTCCGGACAGTTCGGGCCCCAGCATTTT.

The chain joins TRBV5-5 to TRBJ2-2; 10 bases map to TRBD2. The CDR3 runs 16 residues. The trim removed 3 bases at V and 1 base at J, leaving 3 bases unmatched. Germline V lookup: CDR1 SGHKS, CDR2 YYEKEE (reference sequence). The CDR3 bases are TGTGCCAGCAGCTCTACTAGCGGGAAGAACACCGGGGAGCTGTTTTTT. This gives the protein CASSSTSGKNTGELFF.

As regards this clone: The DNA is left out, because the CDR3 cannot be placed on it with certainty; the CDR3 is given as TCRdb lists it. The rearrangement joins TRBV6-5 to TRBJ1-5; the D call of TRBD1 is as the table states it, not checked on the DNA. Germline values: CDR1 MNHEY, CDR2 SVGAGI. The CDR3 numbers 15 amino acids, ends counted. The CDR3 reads CASSRNRESILAQHF.

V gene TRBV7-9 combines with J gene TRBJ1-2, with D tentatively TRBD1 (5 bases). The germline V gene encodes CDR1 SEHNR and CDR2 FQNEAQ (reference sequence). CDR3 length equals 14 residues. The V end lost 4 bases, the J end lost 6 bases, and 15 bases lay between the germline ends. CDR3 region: CASSSGQLSDGYTF. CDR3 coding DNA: TGTGCCAGCAGCTCCGGACAACTTTCGGATGGCTACACCTTC.

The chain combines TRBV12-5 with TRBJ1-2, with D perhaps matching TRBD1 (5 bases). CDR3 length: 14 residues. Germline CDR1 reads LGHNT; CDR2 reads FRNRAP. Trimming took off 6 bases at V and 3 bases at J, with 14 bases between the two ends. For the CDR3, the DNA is TGTGCTAGTGGCCAGGGATTTCGGGACTATGGCTACACCTTC. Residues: CASGQGFRDYGYTF.

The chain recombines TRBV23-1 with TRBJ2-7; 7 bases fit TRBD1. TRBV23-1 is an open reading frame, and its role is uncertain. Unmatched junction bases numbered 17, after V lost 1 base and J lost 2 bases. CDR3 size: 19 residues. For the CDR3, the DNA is TGCGCCAGCAGTCAATTCGAGGGGTTTCTGGGGACAGAAACCTACGAGCAGTACTTC. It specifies CASSQFEGFLGTETYEQYF.

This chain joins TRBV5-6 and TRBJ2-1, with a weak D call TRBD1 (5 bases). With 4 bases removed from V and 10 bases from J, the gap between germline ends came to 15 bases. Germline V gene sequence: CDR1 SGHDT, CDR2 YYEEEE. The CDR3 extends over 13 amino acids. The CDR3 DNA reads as TGTGCCAGCAGCCAAGTCTGGGGCGGCGAGCAGTTCTTC. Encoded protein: CASSQVWGGEQFF.

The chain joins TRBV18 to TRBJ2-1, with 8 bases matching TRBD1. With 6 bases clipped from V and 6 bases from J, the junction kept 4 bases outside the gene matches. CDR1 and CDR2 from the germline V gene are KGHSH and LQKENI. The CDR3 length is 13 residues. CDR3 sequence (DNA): TGTGCCAGCTCGCAGGGACAGGCCAATGAGCAGTTCTTC. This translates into CASSQGQANEQFF.

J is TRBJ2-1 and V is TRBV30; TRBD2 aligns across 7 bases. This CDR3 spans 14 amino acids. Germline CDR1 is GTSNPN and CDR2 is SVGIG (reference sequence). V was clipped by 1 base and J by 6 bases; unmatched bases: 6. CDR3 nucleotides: TGTGCCTGGAGTGGGACCTGGGGGGGCAATGAGCAGTTCTTC. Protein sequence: CAWSGTWGGNEQFF.

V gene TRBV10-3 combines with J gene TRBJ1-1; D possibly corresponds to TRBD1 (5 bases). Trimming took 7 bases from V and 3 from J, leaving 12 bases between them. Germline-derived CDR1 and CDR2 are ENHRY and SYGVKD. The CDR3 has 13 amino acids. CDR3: CAITGGWDTEAFF. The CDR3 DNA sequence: TGTGCCATCACGGGGGGGTGGGACACTGAAGCTTTCTTT.

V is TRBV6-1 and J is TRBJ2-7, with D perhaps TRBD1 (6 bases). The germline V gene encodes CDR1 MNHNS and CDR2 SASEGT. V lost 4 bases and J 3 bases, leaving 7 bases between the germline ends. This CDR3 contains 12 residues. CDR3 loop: CASSVGGYEQYF. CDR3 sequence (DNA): TGTGCCAGCAGTGTAGGGGGCTACGAGCAGTACTTC.

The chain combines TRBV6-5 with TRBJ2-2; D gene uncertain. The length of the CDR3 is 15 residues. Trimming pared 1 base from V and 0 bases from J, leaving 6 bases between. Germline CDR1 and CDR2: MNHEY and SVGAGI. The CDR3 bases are TGTGCCAGCAGTTACTTTGCGACGAACACCGGGGAGCTGTTTTTT. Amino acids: CASSYFATNTGELFF.

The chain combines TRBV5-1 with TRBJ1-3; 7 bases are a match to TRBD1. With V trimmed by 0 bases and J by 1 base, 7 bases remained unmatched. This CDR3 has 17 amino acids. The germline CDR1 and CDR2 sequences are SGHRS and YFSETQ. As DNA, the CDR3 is TGCGCCAGCAGCTTGGACAGGGGCACTTGGTCTGGAAACACCATATATTTT. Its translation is CASSLDRGTWSGNTIYF.

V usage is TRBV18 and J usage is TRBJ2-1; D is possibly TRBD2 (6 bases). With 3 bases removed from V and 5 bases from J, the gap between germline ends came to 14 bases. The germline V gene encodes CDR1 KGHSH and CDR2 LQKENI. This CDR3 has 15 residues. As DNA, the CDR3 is TGTGCCAGCTCACCGGGCCAGGGAGGCAACAATGAGCAGTTCTTC. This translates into CASSPGQGGNNEQFF.

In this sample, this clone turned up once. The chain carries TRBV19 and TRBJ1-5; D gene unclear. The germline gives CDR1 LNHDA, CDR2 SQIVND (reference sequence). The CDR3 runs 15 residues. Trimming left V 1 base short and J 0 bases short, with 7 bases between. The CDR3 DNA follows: TGTGCCAGTAGTATAGTAAGGAGTAGCAATCAGCCCCAGCATTTT. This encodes CASSIVRSSNQPQHF.

CDR3 sequence (DNA): TGTGCCAGTAGTATAGATCTCAGGGTTTATGGCTACACCTTC. Translating gives CASSIDLRVYGYTF. The J gene is TRBJ1-2, the V gene TRBV19; D might be TRBD1 (5 bases). The CDR3 has 14 residues. Trimming left V 0 bases short and J 5 bases short, with 10 bases between. Germline V gives CDR1 LNHDA, CDR2 SQIVND (reference sequence).

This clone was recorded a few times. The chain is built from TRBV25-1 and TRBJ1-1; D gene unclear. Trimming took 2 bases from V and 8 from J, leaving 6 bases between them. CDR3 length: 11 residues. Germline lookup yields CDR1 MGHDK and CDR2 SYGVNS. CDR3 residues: CASSEGPEAFF. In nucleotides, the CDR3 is TGTGCCAGCAGTGAAGGGCCGGAAGCTTTCTTT.

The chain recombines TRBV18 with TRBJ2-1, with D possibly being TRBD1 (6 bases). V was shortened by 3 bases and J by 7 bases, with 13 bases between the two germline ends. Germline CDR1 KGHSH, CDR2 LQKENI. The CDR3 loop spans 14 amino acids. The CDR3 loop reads CASSPGPQGNEQFF. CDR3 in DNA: TGTGCCAGCTCACCCGGGCCCCAGGGGAATGAGCAGTTCTTC.

Here the CDR3 DNA reads TGTGCCAGCAGCGTATTAGAGGCCAACGTCCTGACTTTC. The encoded protein is CASSVLEANVLTF. The chain has TRBV7-3 and TRBJ2-6; the D is unclear. Per the germline V gene, CDR1 is SGHTA and CDR2 is FQGTGA. This CDR3 region has 13 residues. V was trimmed by 5 bases and J by 6 bases, leaving 8 bases between them.

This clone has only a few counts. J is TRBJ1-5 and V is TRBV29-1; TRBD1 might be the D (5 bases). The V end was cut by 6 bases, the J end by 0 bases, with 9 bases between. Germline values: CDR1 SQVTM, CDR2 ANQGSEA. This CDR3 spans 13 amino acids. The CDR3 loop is CSVQQASNQPQHF. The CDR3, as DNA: TGCAGCGTGCAACAGGCTAGCAATCAGCCCCAGCATTTT.

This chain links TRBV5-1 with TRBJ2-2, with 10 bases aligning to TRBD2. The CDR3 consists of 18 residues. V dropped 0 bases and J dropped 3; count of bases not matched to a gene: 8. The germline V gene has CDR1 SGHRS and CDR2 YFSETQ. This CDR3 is CASSLARGLAGDTGELFF. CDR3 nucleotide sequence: TGCGCCAGCAGCTTGGCGCGTGGTCTAGCGGGAGACACCGGGGAGCTGTTTTTT.